The 16 T cell receptor beta chains reported below all come from one sample, sequenced in a study of T cell repertoires in cytomegalovirus infection. No antigens are known for them. TCRdb re-called the reads with MiXCR, one entry per CDR3 protein. The sample includes fewer than 850,000 distinct CDR3 sequences, approximately 32% of them seen just once. Sequenced material: cultured CD8+ T cells from PBMCs, taken from culture after CMV antigen stimulation. The receptor set was obtained from a human donor in good health (CMV status not recorded). Some clones in this sample may be carry-over from other donors' samples.

The rearrangement joins TRBV27 to TRBJ2-7; possibly TRBD2 for D (5 bases). This CDR3 comprises 16 residues. Germline V gene data show CDR1 as MNHEY and CDR2 as SMNVEV (reference sequence). The V and J ends lost 4 bases and 3 bases respectively, with 19 bases between them. The CDR3, as DNA: TGTGCCAGCAGTTCCCATCCCTCCGGGATCAGCTACGAGCAGTACGTC. Translation: CASSSHPSGISYEQYV.

The chain links TRBV29-1 to TRBJ1-2; D gene uncertain. The CDR3 covers 13 residues. The germline gives CDR1 SQVTM, CDR2 ANQGSEA. The V end lost 5 bases, the J end lost 2 bases, and 12 bases lay between the germline ends. The CDR3 sequence: CSVLRSPNYGYTF. CDR3 nucleotide sequence: TGCAGCGTTTTGAGGAGTCCGAACTATGGCTACACCTTC.

V gene TRBV20-1 combines with J gene TRBJ2-4; a possible D gene is TRBD1 (6 bases). The CDR3 is 14 residues long. V was cut by 6 bases and J by 3 bases, with 15 bases left in between. Germline-derived CDR1 and CDR2 are DFQATT and SNEGSKA (reference sequence). The CDR3 sequence: CSAPLGAGKNIQYF. CDR3 bases: TGCAGTGCCCCCCTGGGGGCAGGCAAAAACATTCAGTACTTC.

The chain couples TRBV29-1 to TRBJ1-2; D is unresolved. In germline, CDR1 is SQVTM, CDR2 ANQGSEA. V was pared by 0 bases and J by 6 bases, with 11 bases between. CDR3 length equals 13 residues. CDR3 in DNA: TGCAGCGTTGAAGATGGAAGAGGAGATGGCTACACCTTC. Protein: CSVEDGRGDGYTF.

The J gene is TRBJ1-5, the V gene TRBV27; TRBD1 might be the D (6 bases). V was clipped by 5 bases and J by 9 bases, with 14 bases between them. Germline CDR1 MNHEY, CDR2 SMNVEV (reference sequence). The CDR3 totals 13 residues. For the CDR3, the DNA is TGTGCCAGCAGTATCAACAGGGTCGGGCCCCAGCATTTT. Translation: CASSINRVGPQHF.

The chain has TRBV12-5 and TRBJ2-7; D remains unclear. Germline assignment: CDR1 LGHNT and CDR2 FRNRAP. Trimming pared 6 bases from V and 7 bases from J, leaving 13 bases between. The CDR3 is 12 residues long. The CDR3 nucleotides are TGTGCTAGTGGCGTGGCTAAGTATGAGCAGTACTTC. This gives the protein CASGVAKYEQYF.

This clonotype has a handful of counts. The chain uses TRBV10-3 and TRBJ2-7; no firm D call. Germline assignment: CDR1 ENHRY and CDR2 SYGVKD. Trimming stripped 4 bases from V and 6 bases from J, with 19 bases between. The length of the CDR3 is 15 residues. This chain's CDR3 is CAISALLPGKGEQYV. DNA of the CDR3: TGTGCCATCAGTGCCCTTCTCCCCGGCAAAGGCGAGCAGTACGTC.

The rearrangement links TRBV24-1 to TRBJ1-2, with D hard to call. Per the germline V gene, CDR1 is KGHDR and CDR2 is SFDVKD. The CDR3 sequence is 14 residues long. Trimming took off 4 bases at V and 4 bases at J, with 12 bases between the two ends. The CDR3, as DNA: TGTGCCACCAGTGACCCCGGACGGGGCTATGGCTACACCTTC. Its translation is CATSDPGRGYGYTF.

This chain uses TRBV7-8 with TRBJ1-1, with D possibly TRBD1 on 6 matching bases. The CDR3 covers 17 residues. Trimming took 3 bases from V and 4 from J, leaving 21 bases between them. Germline V gives CDR1 SGHVS, CDR2 FQNEAQ. In nucleotides, the CDR3 is TGTGCCAGCAGCTTTTCCGGTTCGGGGGCGGGGAGCACTGAAGCTTTCTTT. It is translated as CASSFSGSGAGSTEAFF.

The sample holds a few counts of this clonotype. The CDR3 loop reads CASGTGSGANVLTF. The CDR3 coding sequence is TGTGCCAGCGGGACAGGGTCTGGGGCCAACGTCCTGACTTTC. This chain joins TRBV6-8 and TRBJ2-6; 9 bases map to TRBD1. CDR3 length: 14 residues. V shed 8 bases, J shed 1 base, and the junction held 0 bases outside the gene matches. The germline V gene has CDR1 MNHGY and CDR2 SAAAGT.

The J gene is TRBJ2-5, the V gene TRBV24-1, with D possibly matching TRBD2 (7 bases). Germline values: CDR1 KGHDR, CDR2 SFDVKD. V dropped 3 bases and J dropped 6 bases, with 13 bases sitting between them. This CDR3 region has 14 residues. The DNA for the CDR3 is TGTGCCACCAGTGATGCCGGGGGGCAAAAGACCCAGTACTTC. Its protein is CATSDAGGQKTQYF.

The rearrangement links TRBV12-3 or TRBV12-4 to TRBJ2-1, with 10 nucleotides matching TRBD1. The CDR3 covers 15 residues. Germline trimming cut 6 bases from V and 9 bases from J; bases unmatched to any gene: 11. For the CDR3, the DNA is TGTGCCAGCAGACCCGGGACAGGGGAAAAGGGTGAGCAGTTCTTC. Its translation: CASRPGTGEKGEQFF.

This clonotype has only a few counts. The rearrangement joins TRBV7-9 to TRBJ1-3, with D possibly being TRBD1 (6 bases). The germline V gene has CDR1 SEHNR and CDR2 FQNEAQ (reference sequence). CDR3 length: 16 residues. V lost 5 bases, J lost 4 bases, and 18 bases lay in between. The CDR3 protein is CASSPRGGATGNTIYF. The CDR3 bases are TGTGCCAGCAGCCCCCGGGGGGGGGCGACAGGAAACACCATATATTTT.

Only a few counts were recorded for this clonotype. Here the CDR3 DNA reads TGTGCCAGCAGCCCCCTCAGAGGGACCCCTAGCACAGATACGCAGTATTTT. It codes for CASSPLRGTPSTDTQYF. This rearrangement joins TRBV7-8 to TRBJ2-3; D may match TRBD1 or TRBD2 (5 bases each). The CDR3 is made up of 17 amino acids. V gave up 5 bases and J gave up 0 bases, with 18 bases separating them. The germline gives CDR1 SGHVS, CDR2 FQNEAQ.

This clonotype was counted only a few times. The rearrangement uses TRBV7-6 and TRBJ2-5; D gene unclear. The germline CDR1 and CDR2 sequences are SGHVS and FNYEAQ. The CDR3 loop spans 14 amino acids. V was pared by 1 base and J by 2 bases, with 8 bases between. Here the CDR3 DNA reads TGTGCCAGCAGCTTAGGGCAGGTTCAAGAGACCCAGTACTTC. Amino acid sequence: CASSLGQVQETQYF.

The CDR3 sequence is CASSQDGDGQEAFF. For the CDR3, the DNA is TGCGCCAGCAGCCAAGATGGAGACGGACAGGAAGCTTTCTTT. The chain employs TRBV4-1 and TRBJ1-1, with D possibly TRBD1 on 6 matching bases. Trimming left V 0 bases short and J 8 bases short, with 13 bases between. This CDR3 is built from 14 residues. Per germline, CDR1 MGHRA and CDR2 YSYEKL.